One and the same sample provided the 3 T cell receptor beta chains below, sequenced in a study of shared clonotypes between healthy human individuals. The table came from immunoSEQ multiplex PCR; TCRdb's copy has only in-frame clones and leaves some out. There are 640,000 or so clones in the sample; about two thirds occur only once, and around 1.8% lies in the top ten. The sequencing sample was made of memory CD4+ T cells sorted from blood. Subset indicated: CD45RA-negative fraction. These receptors all stem from a young woman in good health.

There are many counts of this clone. CDR3 region: CASSLVQGALETQYF. The CDR3 bases are TGTGCCAGCAGCTTAGTCCAGGGGGCCTTGGAGACCCAGTACTTC. The chain carries TRBV7-9 and TRBJ2-5, with TRBD1 identical over 8 bases. The CDR3 spans 15 residues. V dropped 1 base and J dropped 5; count of bases not matched to a gene: 6. Germline CDR1 reads SEHNR; CDR2 reads FQNEAQ (reference sequence).

This clone showed up just a few times. CDR3 in DNA: TGCGCCAGCACCCCCGGGACTAGCGGGAACGAGCAGTACTTC. It yields the protein CASTPGTSGNEQYF. The gene calls are TRBV5-1 and TRBJ2-7, with 13 bases that match TRBD2. V lost 6 bases to trimming and J lost 5 bases; unmatched junction nucleotides: 5. The CDR3 contains 14 residues. Germline loops: CDR1 SGHRS, CDR2 YFSETQ.

This clone was detected only a few times. The V and J genes are TRBV7-2 and TRBJ1-2, with D unclear. The length of the CDR3 is 13 residues. CDR1 and CDR2 from the germline V gene are SGHTA and FQGNSA. The V end was cut by 1 base, the J end by 4 bases, with 7 bases between. CDR3 bases: TGTGCCAGCAGCTTAGATCTGTCCTATGGCTACACCTTC. Translation: CASSLDLSYGYTF.